Listed below are T cell receptor beta chains from one sample, sequenced in a study of T cell clones after liver transplantation. The table came from immunoSEQ multiplex PCR; TCRdb's copy has only in-frame clones and leaves some out. The sample has some 6,100 clones; 79% are singletons. Sequencing used CD8+ T cells from blood, obtained 24 months after liver transplant. Every receptor here comes from a human patient who received a liver transplant. Some T cells could come from the graft donor. Both conserved end residues are part of each CDR3. The D gene is left open where the match is weak. Clone sizes are given selectively: once, few, many, or a class where the clone is expanded.

>-|-|TRBJ1-4|TRBV7-9
CASSRITNEKLFF
TGTGCCAGCAGCAGAATAACTAATGAAAAACTGTTTTTT
>-|once|TRBJ1-4|TRBV4-1
CASSQDRTNEKLFF
TGCGCCAGCAGCCAAGATAGAACTAATGAAAAACTGTTTTTT
>-|-|TRBJ2-7|TRBV2
CAIRDVAYEQYF
TGTGCTATCCGTGACGTCGCCTACGAGCAGTACTTC
>-|-|TRBJ1-2|TRBV5-1
CASSLTRPGTANYGYTF
TGCGCCAGCAGCTTGACCCGTCCCGGGACCGCTAACTATGGCTACACCTTC
>-|-|TRBJ1-3|TRBV5-1
CASSLWGPGNTIYF
TGCGCCAGCAGCTTATGGGGACCTGGAAACACCATATATTTT
>-|-|TRBJ2-5|TRBV19
CASSLRNEETQYF
TGTGCCAGTAGTCTCAGAAACGAAGAGACCCAGTACTTC
>TRBD2|-|TRBJ2-3|TRBV13
CASSLAPAGGRTDTQYF
TGTGCCAGCAGCTTAGCTCCAGCGGGAGGACGCACAGATACGCAGTATTTT
>TRBD2|-|TRBJ2-5|TRBV5-1
CASSPRLAGDTRKETQYF
TGCGCCAGCAGCCCGAGACTAGCGGGAGATACCAGAAAAGAGACCCAGTACTTC
>TRBD1|-|TRBJ2-5|TRBV7-2
CASSLGQGFETQYF
TGTGCCAGCAGCTTGGGACAGGGGTTTGAGACCCAGTACTTC
>-|-|TRBJ1-1|TRBV27
CASSSGVGAEAFF
TGTGCCAGCAGTTCCGGGGTGGGAGCTGAAGCTTTCTTT
>-|-|TRBJ2-1|TRBV27
CASSSLRTVNNEQFF
TGTGCCAGCAGTTCACTCCGGACAGTGAACAATGAGCAGTTCTTC
>-|-|TRBJ1-2|TRBV7-9
CASSLAMAQRNYGYTF
TGTGCCAGCAGCTTAGCGATGGCACAGCGAAACTATGGCTACACCTTC
>-|once|TRBJ2-3|TRBV10-3
CAIWGPGAGDTQYF
TGTGCCATCTGGGGGCCCGGGGCCGGGGATACGCAGTATTTT
>-|-|TRBJ1-5|TRBV7-9
CASSRAEKPQHF
TGTGCCAGCAGCCGAGCGGAAAAGCCCCAGCATTTT
>TRBD1|once|TRBJ2-7|TRBV7-6
CASSYGTGAYEQYF
TGTGCCAGCAGCTACGGGACAGGGGCCTACGAGCAGTACTTC